The 30 T cell receptor beta chains below come from one sample, sequenced in a study of cytomegalovirus exposure and HLA in healthy donors. The PCR had 60 Vbeta and 13 Jbeta primers. Profiled with immunoSEQ multiplex PCR; TCRdb holds only in-frame clones, not every one. The data show 150,000 to 200,000 clones, approximately 90% seen once. Sequenced material: PBMCs. The receptors derive from a woman aged 30 to 39 in good health and CMV-seronegative.

This sequence joins TRBV6-6 and TRBJ2-7, with 11 bases matching TRBD2. Germline CDR1 is MNHNY and CDR2 is SVGAGI (reference sequence). This CDR3 has 12 amino acids. Trimming removed 8 bases from V and 9 bases from J; junction bases left unmatched: 6. The CDR3 loop reads CASSGTSGSQYF. In DNA, the CDR3 is TGTGCCAGCTCCGGGACTAGCGGTTCGCAGTACTTC.

J is TRBJ2-2 and V is TRBV7-8; possibly TRBD1 for D (6 bases). V was shortened by 4 bases and J by 5 bases, with 17 bases between the two germline ends. The CDR3 is 16 amino acids. Per the germline V gene, CDR1 is SGHVS and CDR2 is FQNEAQ. The CDR3 spells CASSSRINTGTGELFF. For the CDR3, the DNA is TGTGCCAGCAGCTCGAGAATTAATACAGGGACCGGGGAGCTGTTTTTT.

The chain recombines TRBV2 with TRBJ2-5, with 11 bases aligning to TRBD2. The CDR3 length is 16 residues. With V trimmed by 6 bases and J by 5 bases, 11 bases remained unmatched. Germline CDR1 SNHLY, CDR2 FYNNEI. DNA of the CDR3: TGTGCCAGCAGCCGGGGGGGACTAGCGGTAAAGGAGACCCAGTACTTC. Its protein is CASSRGGLAVKETQYF.

The V and J genes are TRBV10-2 and TRBJ2-2; the D gene is possibly TRBD2 (7 bases). The CDR3 loop spans 18 amino acids. CDR1 and CDR2 (germline): WSHSY, SAAADI. The ends were cut back, 0 bases at V and 5 bases at J, with 19 bases in the middle. DNA of the CDR3: TGCGCCAGCAGTGAGTCGCATGGGGGGGGGCCTCGGACCGGGGAGCTGTTTTTT. This encodes CASSESHGGGPRTGELFF.

Written as DNA, the CDR3 is TGCGCCAGCAGCCCGGTCGGGACAGGGATCGGGGAGCTGTTTTTT. This encodes CASSPVGTGIGELFF. The J gene is TRBJ2-2, the V gene TRBV4-3, with TRBD1 identical over 9 bases. The germline V gene encodes CDR1 LGHNA and CDR2 YSLEER. V was clipped by 4 bases and J by 7 bases; unmatched bases: 7. CDR3 size: 15 residues.

This clone came up once. The rearrangement joins TRBV6-4 to TRBJ2-3; 11 nucleotides agree with TRBD1. The germline CDR1 and CDR2 sequences are MRHNA and SNTAGT. The CDR3 has 16 residues. V lost 4 bases, J lost 6 bases, and 9 bases stayed unmatched. CDR3 in amino acids: CASSVTGTGGMDTQYF. CDR3 bases: TGTGCCAGCAGTGTTACCGGGACAGGGGGGATGGATACGCAGTATTTT.

V gene TRBV4-3 combines with J gene TRBJ1-2, with unresolved D. Germline loops: CDR1 LGHNA, CDR2 YSLEER. The V end lost 0 bases, the J end lost 4 bases, and 9 bases lay between the germline ends. This CDR3 comprises 14 residues. CDR3 DNA: TGCGCCAGCAGCCAAGAGCCAGATCCCTATGGCTACACCTTC. This sequence encodes CASSQEPDPYGYTF.

This clone showed up just once. V and J are TRBV5-4 and TRBJ2-4; the D gene is possibly TRBD1 (6 bases). The CDR3 extends over 13 amino acids. Germline V CDR1 and CDR2: SGHNT, YYREEE (reference sequence). V shed 9 bases and J shed 7 bases, with 17 bases lying between them. The CDR3 nucleotides read TGTGCCACCACCGGGACATTTACGAACATTCAGTACTTC. Translation gives CATTGTFTNIQYF.

The V and J genes are TRBV19 and TRBJ2-7, with D perhaps TRBD1 (6 bases). Germline loops: CDR1 LNHDA, CDR2 SQIVND (reference sequence). The CDR3 is 15 residues long. V gave up 4 bases and J gave up 3 bases, with 16 bases separating them. CDR3 sequence: CASSTAGTMNYEQYF. The CDR3 nucleotides are TGTGCCAGTAGTACCGCCGGGACAATGAACTACGAGCAGTACTTC.

The J gene is TRBJ2-1, the V gene TRBV5-6; tentatively, D is TRBD2 (6 bases). V lost 0 bases, J lost 1 base, and 8 bases lay in between. Germline CDR1 and CDR2: SGHDT and YYEEEE. The CDR3 extends over 15 amino acids. CDR3 DNA sequence: TGTGCCAGCAGCTTGGCTAGCGCGTCCTACAATGAGCAGTTCTTC. It specifies CASSLASASYNEQFF.

This chain joins TRBV29-1 and TRBJ2-5; the match to TRBD1 covers 8 bases. CDR1 and CDR2 from the germline V gene are SQVTM and ANQGSEA. Trimming cost V 4 bases and J 6 bases; bases outside gene matches: 10. The CDR3 loop spans 14 amino acids. This CDR3 reads CSVATPDRGQTQYF. CDR3 coding DNA: TGCAGCGTTGCAACGCCCGACAGGGGACAGACCCAGTACTTC.

The rearrangement links TRBV20-1 to TRBJ1-4; D ambiguous. Trimming cost V 3 bases and J 10 bases, with 9 bases left between them. The CDR3 extends over 11 amino acids. Germline values: CDR1 DFQATT, CDR2 SNEGSKA (reference sequence). CDR3 in amino acids: CSARSRPKLFF. DNA of the CDR3: TGCAGTGCTAGGTCCAGGCCAAAACTGTTTTTT.

V usage is TRBV7-9 and J usage is TRBJ2-2, with D uncertain. This CDR3 has 13 residues. Germline CDR1 SEHNR, CDR2 FQNEAQ (reference sequence). Trimming cost V 5 bases and J 7 bases, with 11 bases left between them. CDR3 coding DNA: TGTGCCAGCAGCCCACTTCCGGGCGGGGAGCTGTTTTTT. The encoded protein is CASSPLPGGELFF. The complete variable domain, with remaining parts taken from reference TRBV7-9 and TRBJ2-2, reads DTGVSQNPRHKITKRGQNVTFRCDPISEHNRLYWYRQTLGQGPEFLTYFQNEAQLEKSRLLSDRFSAERPKGSFSTLEIQRTEQGDSAMYLCASSPLPGGELFFGEGSRLTVL.

This chain links TRBV5-1 with TRBJ2-5; 14 bases fit TRBD2. After removal of 0 bases from V and 5 bases from J, the junction contained 0 bases not matched to a gene. Germline values: CDR1 SGHRS, CDR2 YFSETQ. This CDR3 contains 15 residues. The CDR3 protein is CASSLGTSGRETQYF. The CDR3 nucleotides read TGCGCCAGCAGCTTGGGGACTAGCGGGAGGGAGACCCAGTACTTC.

The gene calls are TRBV30 and TRBJ2-7; 8 bases map to TRBD1. V lost 1 base, J lost 3 bases, and 8 bases stayed unmatched. This CDR3 region has 15 residues. The V gene's germline CDR1 is GTSNPN and CDR2 SVGIG (reference sequence). The CDR3 loop is CAWSGPDRGGYEQYF. CDR3 coding DNA: TGTGCCTGGAGTGGCCCCGACAGGGGTGGCTACGAGCAGTACTTC. Full variable domain (rest looked up from reference TRBV30 and TRBJ2-7): SQTIHQWPATLVQPVGSPLSLECTVEGTSNPNLYWYRQAAGRGLQLLFYSVGIGQISSEVPQNLSASRPQDRQFILSSKKLLLSDSGFYLCAWSGPDRGGYEQYFGPGTRLTVT.

The rearrangement uses TRBV7-9 and TRBJ1-2; no clear D gene. Germline V CDR1 and CDR2: SEHNR, FQNEAQ (reference sequence). With 1 base removed from V and 3 bases from J, the gap between germline ends came to 12 bases. CDR3 size: 15 residues. The CDR3 region is CASSLGQYLDYGYTF. The CDR3 bases are TGTGCCAGCAGCTTAGGGCAGTATCTTGACTATGGCTACACCTTC. The variable domain in full, completed from reference TRBV7-9 and TRBJ1-2, reads DTGVSQNPRHKITKRGQNVTFRCDPISEHNRLYWYRQTLGQGPEFLTYFQNEAQLEKSRLLSDRFSAERPKGSFSTLEIQRTEQGDSAMYLCASSLGQYLDYGYTFGSGTRLTVV.

The gene calls are TRBV7-2 and TRBJ1-6; 7 bases match TRBD1. V was pared by 5 bases and J by 10 bases, with 8 bases of the junction left unmatched. This CDR3 region has 14 residues. Germline V gene data show CDR1 as SGHTA and CDR2 as FQGNSA. This CDR3 is CASSLDRANSPLHF. CDR3 sequence (DNA): TGTGCCAGCAGCCTTGACAGGGCGAACTCACCCCTCCACTTT.

This clone was counted between two and nine times. The chain combines TRBV4-3 with TRBJ2-3; weak D call: TRBD2 (5 bases). The CDR3 loop spans 15 amino acids. V was trimmed by 4 bases and J by 3 bases, leaving 14 bases between them. Germline V gene data show CDR1 as LGHNA and CDR2 as YSLEER. The CDR3 DNA follows: TGCGCCAGCAGCCTAGTGGGAGCGAGGACAGATACGCAGTATTTT. Amino acids: CASSLVGARTDTQYF.

The V call is TRBV11-2, the J call TRBJ2-1; 7 bases fit TRBD2. J lost 7 bases, V lost 5 bases, and 11 bases had no gene match. CDR3 size: 15 residues. Germline V CDR1 and CDR2: SGHAT, FQNNGV. The CDR3, as DNA: TGTGCCAGCAGCAAATCGGGAGGTTTGTTGAATGAGCAGTTCTTC. Protein product: CASSKSGGLLNEQFF. Filled out from reference TRBV11-2 and TRBJ2-1, the complete variable domain reads EAGVAQSPRYKIIEKRQSVAFWCNPISGHATLYWYQQILGQGPKLLIQFQNNGVVDDSQLPKDRFSAERLKGVDSTLKIQPAKLEDSAVYLCASSKSGGLLNEQFFGPGTRLTVL.

The chain employs TRBV28 and TRBJ2-1; 7 bases align to TRBD1. V lost 2 bases to trimming and J lost 7 bases; unmatched junction nucleotides: 5. Per germline, CDR1 MDHEN and CDR2 SYDVKM. The CDR3 spans 14 residues. The CDR3 DNA sequence: TGTGCCAGCAGTTTACTCCCGACAGGGAATGAGCAGTTCTTC. This codes for CASSLLPTGNEQFF.

The chain has TRBV27 and TRBJ2-1; TRBD1 is a possible D gene (6 bases). The germline V gene encodes CDR1 MNHEY and CDR2 SMNVEV (reference sequence). The CDR3 covers 16 residues. V was cut by 6 bases and J by 4 bases, with 19 bases left in between. In nucleotides, the CDR3 is TGTGCCAGCAGCTTAGCCGGACCGGGACAATACAATGAGCAGTTCTTC. Translating gives CASSLAGPGQYNEQFF.

The genes are TRBV19 and TRBJ1-5; D uncertain. CDR1 and CDR2 from the germline V gene are LNHDA and SQIVND (reference sequence). V was clipped by 10 bases and J by 5 bases, with 18 bases between them. This CDR3 has 14 amino acids. CDR3 in DNA: TGTGCCACCCTGCCGACACATCCAGATCAGCCCCAGCATTTT. Residues: CATLPTHPDQPQHF.

The chain uses TRBV18 and TRBJ2-5; TRBD1 aligns across 11 bases. After removal of 3 bases from V and 5 bases from J, the junction contained 8 bases not matched to a gene. In germline, CDR1 is KGHSH, CDR2 LQKENI. This CDR3 contains 16 residues. The CDR3: CASSPRTGGHRETQYF. DNA of the CDR3: TGTGCCAGCTCACCCCGGACAGGGGGCCATAGGGAGACCCAGTACTTC. The whole variable domain, remainder taken from reference TRBV18 and TRBJ2-5, is NAGVMQNPRHLVRRRGQEARLRCSPMKGHSHVYWYRQLPEEGLKFMVYLQKENIIDESGMPKERFSAEFPKEGPSILRIQQVVRGDSAAYFCASSPRTGGHRETQYFGPGTRLLVL.

This clone was detected once. The junction differs from germline at one of its ends, possibly a read error. The genes are TRBV13 and TRBJ1-2, with a possible D match to TRBD1 (6 bases). Germline loops: CDR1 PRHDT, CDR2 FYEKMQ (reference sequence). The CDR3 contains 14 residues. CDR3 nucleotide sequence: TGTGCCAGCAGCTTCGAATCCAGGGGCTTCGGCCCTGACTTC. Its protein product is CASSFESRGFGPDF. Full variable domain (outside the CDR3, taken from reference TRBV13 and TRBJ1-2): AAGVIQSPRHLIKEKRETATLKCYPIPRHDTVYWYQQGPGQDPQFLISFYEKMQSDKGSIPDRFSAQQFSDYHSELNMSSLELGDSALYFCASSFESRGFGPDFGSGTRLTVV.

The gene calls are TRBV29-1 and TRBJ1-2, with D uncertain. The CDR3 runs 14 residues. Germline CDR1 reads SQVTM; CDR2 reads ANQGSEA. Trimming took off 7 bases at V and 8 bases at J, with 23 bases between the two ends. The CDR3 nucleotides read TGCAGCGACTTCGGTCCGGGTCAAATTAGCGGCTACACCTTC. It is translated as CSDFGPGQISGYTF.

The chain joins TRBV7-9 to TRBJ2-3, with TRBD2 as a possible D gene (5 bases). There are 11 residues in the CDR3. Looked up from germline, CDR1 is SEHNR and CDR2 is FQNEAQ (reference sequence). The germline V and J ends were trimmed by 6 bases and 4 bases, with 5 bases remaining between them. The CDR3 nucleotides read TGTGCCAGCAGTAGCGCAGATACGCAGTATTTT. It yields the protein CASSSADTQYF.

CDR3 region: CASSLEGQGLQETQYF. CDR3 DNA: TGCGCCAGCAGCTTGGAAGGACAGGGGCTCCAAGAGACCCAGTACTTC. The chain joins TRBV5-1 to TRBJ2-5, with 9 positions matching TRBD1. V shed 0 bases and J 1 base; nucleotides not matched to a gene: 4. The germline V gene encodes CDR1 SGHRS and CDR2 YFSETQ. CDR3 length: 16 residues.

The rearrangement links TRBV5-8 to TRBJ2-1, with 8 bases matching TRBD2. CDR1 and CDR2 from the germline V gene are SGHTS and YDEGEE. The junction had 7 bases not matched to a gene; V was cut back by 3 bases and J by 8 bases. This CDR3 is built from 14 residues. CDR3 DNA: TGTGCCAGCAGCTCCGGGAGGGGTATGTATGAGCAGTTCTTC. Its protein product is CASSSGRGMYEQFF.

This clone occurred once. CDR3 sequence reads: CASSVAASGRGIAGTQYF. The CDR3 nucleotides read TGTGCCAGCAGCGTAGCGGCTAGCGGGAGGGGCATTGCGGGTACGCAGTATTTT. V is TRBV9 and J is TRBJ2-3, with TRBD2 matching over 12 bases. Germline V CDR1 and CDR2: SGDLS, YYNGEE. V was pared by 0 bases and J by 8 bases, with 13 bases of the junction left unmatched. The CDR3 loop spans 18 amino acids. Full variable domain (outside the CDR3, taken from reference TRBV9 and TRBJ2-3): DSGVTQTPKHLITATGQRVTLRCSPRSGDLSVYWYQQSLDQGLQFLIQYYNGEERAKGNILERFSAQQFPDLHSELNLSSLELGDSALYFCASSVAASGRGIAGTQYFGPGTRLTVL.

In its sample, this clone was seen a few times. This rearrangement joins TRBV4-2 to TRBJ2-7; tentatively, D is TRBD1 (6 bases). The CDR3 consists of 15 residues. Trimming took 4 bases from V and 0 from J, leaving 13 bases between them. Germline lookup yields CDR1 LGHNA and CDR2 YNFKEQ. CDR3 DNA: TGTGCCAGCAGCCCCCGGACAGAGGCCTCCTACGAGCAGTACTTC. Encoded protein: CASSPRTEASYEQYF.